The sample holds a few counts of the clone carrying this T cell receptor (beta chain). The target antigen is unknown. The sample is drawn from a study of T cells after posttransplantation cyclophosphamide. Study conclusions and caveats: Later post-transplant blood repertoires were often dominated by donor CD8+ memory clones.

V trimming: 7 bases; J trimming: 7 bases; junction bases outside the gene matches: 7. The CDR3 totals 14 residues. The method was immunoSEQ multiplex PCR; TCRdb's version includes in-frame clones alone and lacks a portion of them. This sample carries under 30,000 clones, none of them present only once. This receptor was obtained from a woman aged 60 to 75 in good health, CMV-negative, and a related stem cell transplant donor. The sequenced material came from PBMCs. The chain uses TRBV12-3 or TRBV12-4 and TRBJ2-4, with 10 bases that match TRBD1. CDR3: CASKKTGGLNIQYF. The CDR3 bases are TGTGCCAGCAAGAAGACAGGGGGCCTTAACATTCAGTACTTC.